This TCR beta chain comes out of a study of OX40 agonist ivuxolimab in advanced cancers. As for the study in general: Patients' therapy was ivuxolimab, an antibody that acts as an agonist of OX40 (CD134). Patient treatment consisted of intravenous ivuxolimab administration every 2 weeks at 0.01 to 10 mg/kg. Study-level findings and limits: A proportion of nonresponders additionally exhibited low normalized T-cell clonal expansion.

Patients were excluded for autoimmune disease history or systemic immunosuppression. CDR1 MGHRA and CDR2 YSYEKL come from the germline V gene. This CDR3 is 12 amino acids long. A word on this clone: Its antigen remains unidentified. The junction departs from germline at one end; a sequencing error may be responsible. The sample carries other DNA sequences with the same CDR3.

The assay was immunoSEQ multiplex PCR, and TCRdb's table has in-frame clones only and misses some. The table includes roughly 7,000 clones, 65% to 80% detected once. The chain uses TRBV4-1 and TRBJ2-3, with D unclear. The sample was CD4+ or CD8+ T cells sorted from blood, taken in a trial of the OX40 agonist ivuxolimab. This TCR was sampled from an adult with an advanced solid tumor such as melanoma, head and neck, liver or kidney cancer. Here the CDR3 reads CASSQETGTQYF. CDR3 DNA: TGCGCCAGCAGTCAAGAAACTGGTACGCAGTATTTT.